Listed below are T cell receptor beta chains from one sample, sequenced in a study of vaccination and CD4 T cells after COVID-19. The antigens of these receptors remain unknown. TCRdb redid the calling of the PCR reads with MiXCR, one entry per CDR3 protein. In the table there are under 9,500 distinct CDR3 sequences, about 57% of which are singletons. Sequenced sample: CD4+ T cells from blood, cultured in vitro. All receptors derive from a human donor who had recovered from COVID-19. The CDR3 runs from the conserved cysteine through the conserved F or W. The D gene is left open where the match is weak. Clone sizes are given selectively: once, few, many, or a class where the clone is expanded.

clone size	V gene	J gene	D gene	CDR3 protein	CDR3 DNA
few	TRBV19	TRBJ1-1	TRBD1	CASSRDRDNTEAFF	TGTGCCAGTAGCCGGGACAGGGATAACACTGAAGCTTTCTTT
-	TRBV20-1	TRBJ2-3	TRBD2	CSVKRGDTQYF	TGCAGTGTTAAGCGGGGAGATACGCAGTATTTT
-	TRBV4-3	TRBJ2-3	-	CASSKEMGLSQGTQYF	TGCGCCAGCAGCAAAGAGATGGGACTCTCCCAAGGTACGCAGTATTTT
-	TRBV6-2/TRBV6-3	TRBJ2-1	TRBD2	CASSVVGGGANEQFF	TGTGCCAGCAGTGTCGTGGGCGGGGGGGCCAATGAGCAGTTCTTC
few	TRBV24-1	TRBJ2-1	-	CATSGGGLYSYNEQFF	TGTGCCACCAGTGGAGGAGGCCTCTACTCCTACAATGAGCAGTTCTTC
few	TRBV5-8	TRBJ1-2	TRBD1	CASSAGTGGINYGYTF	TGTGCCAGCAGCGCGGGGACAGGGGGCATCAACTATGGCTACACCTTC
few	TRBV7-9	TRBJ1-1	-	CASSFVQMNTEAFF	TGTGCCAGCAGCTTTGTCCAGATGAACACTGAAGCTTTCTTT
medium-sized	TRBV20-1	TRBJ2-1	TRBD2	CSAVSGPNSYNEQFF	TGCAGTGCTGTTAGCGGGCCAAACTCCTACAATGAGCAGTTCTTC
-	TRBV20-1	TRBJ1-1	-	CSAQSRGGRGTEAFF	TGCAGTGCTCAGAGCCGGGGGGGTCGGGGCACTGAAGCTTTCTTT
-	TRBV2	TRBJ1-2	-	CASSEANYGYTF	TGTGCCAGCAGTGAAGCAAACTATGGCTACACCTTC
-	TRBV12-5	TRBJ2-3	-	CASGWGDGRLYTQYF	TGTGCTAGTGGTTGGGGGGACGGGAGATTGTATACGCAGTATTTT